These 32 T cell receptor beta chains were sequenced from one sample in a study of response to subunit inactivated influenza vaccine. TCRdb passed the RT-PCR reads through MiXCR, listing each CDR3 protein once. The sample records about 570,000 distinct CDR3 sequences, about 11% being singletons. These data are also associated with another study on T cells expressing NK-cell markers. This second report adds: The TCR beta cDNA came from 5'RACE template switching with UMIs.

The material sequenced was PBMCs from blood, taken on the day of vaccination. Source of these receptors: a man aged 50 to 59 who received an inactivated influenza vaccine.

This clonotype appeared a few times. CDR3 in DNA: TGCAGTGCTAGTAAGCGGCCCTACGAGCAGTACTTC. It specifies CSASKRPYEQYF. The chain is built from TRBV20-1 and TRBJ2-7; D is possibly TRBD2 (5 bases). V was trimmed by 3 bases and J by 2 bases, leaving 8 bases between them. This CDR3 is 12 amino acids long. The V gene's germline CDR1 is DFQATT and CDR2 SNEGSKA (reference sequence).

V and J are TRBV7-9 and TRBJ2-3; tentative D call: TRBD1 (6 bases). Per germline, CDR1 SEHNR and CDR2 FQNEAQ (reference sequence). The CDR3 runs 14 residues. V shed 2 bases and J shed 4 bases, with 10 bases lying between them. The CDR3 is CASSLRRGPDTQYF. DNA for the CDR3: TGTGCCAGCAGCTTACGCAGGGGACCAGATACGCAGTATTTT.

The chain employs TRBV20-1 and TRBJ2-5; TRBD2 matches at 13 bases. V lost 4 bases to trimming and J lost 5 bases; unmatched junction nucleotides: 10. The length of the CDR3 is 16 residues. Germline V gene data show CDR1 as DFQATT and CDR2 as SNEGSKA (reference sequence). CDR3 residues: CSAIGTSGTNRETQYF. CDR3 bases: TGCAGTGCTATAGGGACTAGCGGGACTAACCGGGAGACCCAGTACTTC.

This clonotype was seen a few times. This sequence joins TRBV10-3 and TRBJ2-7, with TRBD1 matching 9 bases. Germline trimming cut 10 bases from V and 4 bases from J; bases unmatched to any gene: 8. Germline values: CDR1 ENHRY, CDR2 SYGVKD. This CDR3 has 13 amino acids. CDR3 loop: CATEQGAQYEQYF. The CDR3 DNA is TGTGCCACCGAACAGGGGGCCCAGTACGAGCAGTACTTC.

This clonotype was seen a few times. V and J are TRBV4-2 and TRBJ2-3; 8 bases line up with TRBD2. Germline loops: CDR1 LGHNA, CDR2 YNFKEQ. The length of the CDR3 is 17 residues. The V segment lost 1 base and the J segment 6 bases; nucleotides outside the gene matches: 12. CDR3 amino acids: CASSQGFSGTPQDTQYF. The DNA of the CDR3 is TGTGCCAGCAGCCAAGGGTTTAGCGGGACCCCTCAGGATACGCAGTATTTT.

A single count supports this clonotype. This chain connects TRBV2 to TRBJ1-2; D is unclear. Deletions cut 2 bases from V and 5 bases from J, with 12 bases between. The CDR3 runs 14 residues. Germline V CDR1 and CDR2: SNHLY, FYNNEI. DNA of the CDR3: TGTGCCAGCAGTGAACGGGCAGCCTCTTATGGCTACACCTTC. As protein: CASSERAASYGYTF.

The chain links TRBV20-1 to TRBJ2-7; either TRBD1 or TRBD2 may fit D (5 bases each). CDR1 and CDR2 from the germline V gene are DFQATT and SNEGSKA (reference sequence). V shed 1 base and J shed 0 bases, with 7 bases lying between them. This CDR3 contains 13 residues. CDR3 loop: CSARAGTSYEQYF. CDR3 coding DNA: TGCAGTGCTAGAGCCGGGACCTCCTACGAGCAGTACTTC.

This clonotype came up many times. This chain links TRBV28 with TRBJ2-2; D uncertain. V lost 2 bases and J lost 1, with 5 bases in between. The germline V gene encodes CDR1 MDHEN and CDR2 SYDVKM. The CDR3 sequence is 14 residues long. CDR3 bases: TGTGCCAGCAGTTTAGGGGTGAACACCGGGGAGCTGTTTTTT. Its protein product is CASSLGVNTGELFF.

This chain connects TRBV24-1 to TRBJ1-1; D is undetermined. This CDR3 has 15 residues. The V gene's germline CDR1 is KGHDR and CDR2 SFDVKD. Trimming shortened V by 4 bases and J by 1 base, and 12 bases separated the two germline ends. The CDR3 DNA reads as TGTGCCACCAGTGACCACAGAGGTGGGAACACTGAAGCTTTCTTT. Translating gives CATSDHRGGNTEAFF.

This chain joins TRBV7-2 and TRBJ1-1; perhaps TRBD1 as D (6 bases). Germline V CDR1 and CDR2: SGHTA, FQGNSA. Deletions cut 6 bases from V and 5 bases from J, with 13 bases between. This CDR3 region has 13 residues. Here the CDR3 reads CASSSGVATEAFF. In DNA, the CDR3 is TGTGCCAGCAGTTCAGGGGTGGCGACTGAAGCTTTCTTT.

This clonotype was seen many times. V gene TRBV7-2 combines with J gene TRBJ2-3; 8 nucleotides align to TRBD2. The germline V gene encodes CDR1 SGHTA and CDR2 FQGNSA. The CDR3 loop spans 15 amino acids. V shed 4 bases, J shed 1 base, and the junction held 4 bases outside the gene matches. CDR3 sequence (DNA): TGTGCCAGCAGCTCAAGCGGGAGCGGCACAGATACGCAGTATTTT. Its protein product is CASSSSGSGTDTQYF.

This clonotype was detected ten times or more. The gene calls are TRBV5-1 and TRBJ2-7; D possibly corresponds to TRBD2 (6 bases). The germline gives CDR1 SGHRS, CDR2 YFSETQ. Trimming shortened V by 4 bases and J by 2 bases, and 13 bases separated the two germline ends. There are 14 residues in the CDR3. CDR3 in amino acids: CASSPQTSTYEQYF. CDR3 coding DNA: TGCGCCAGCAGCCCGCAGACTAGTACCTACGAGCAGTACTTC.

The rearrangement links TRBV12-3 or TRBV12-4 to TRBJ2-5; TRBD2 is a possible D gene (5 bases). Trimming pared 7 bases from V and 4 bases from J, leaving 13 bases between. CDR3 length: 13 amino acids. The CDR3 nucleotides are TGTGCCAGCAATACACGGGGTGGAGAGACCCAGTACTTC. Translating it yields CASNTRGGETQYF.

CDR3 DNA sequence: TGTGCCAGCAGTTTCTCCCCCTCTGGGTCGGGGGGCTACACCTTC. Translation gives CASSFSPSGSGGYTF. The V call is TRBV28, the J call TRBJ1-2; no definite D call. V lost 3 bases, J lost 8 bases, and 19 bases lay in between. In germline, CDR1 is MDHEN, CDR2 SYDVKM. CDR3 length equals 15 residues.

The CDR3 here is CSVAWREWSEQFF. The CDR3 DNA sequence: TGCAGCGTCGCATGGCGGGAGTGGAGTGAGCAGTTCTTC. The chain is built from TRBV29-1 and TRBJ2-1; 7 bases fit TRBD2. Germline CDR1 SQVTM, CDR2 ANQGSEA. V trimming: 6 bases; J trimming: 9 bases; junction bases outside the gene matches: 11. This CDR3 spans 13 amino acids.

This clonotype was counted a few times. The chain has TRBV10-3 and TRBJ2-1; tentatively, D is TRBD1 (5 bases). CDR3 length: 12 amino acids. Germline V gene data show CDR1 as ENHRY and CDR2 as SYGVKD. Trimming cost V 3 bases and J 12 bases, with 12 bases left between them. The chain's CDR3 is CAISDGPDRQFF. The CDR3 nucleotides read TGTGCCATCAGTGATGGGCCCGACAGGCAGTTCTTC.

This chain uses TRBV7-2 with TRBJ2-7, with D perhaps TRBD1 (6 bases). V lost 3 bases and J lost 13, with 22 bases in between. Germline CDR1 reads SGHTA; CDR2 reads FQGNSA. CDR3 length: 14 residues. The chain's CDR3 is CASSFNRDRSRCYF. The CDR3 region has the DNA TGTGCCAGCAGCTTCAACAGGGACCGGTCGAGGTGCTACTTC.

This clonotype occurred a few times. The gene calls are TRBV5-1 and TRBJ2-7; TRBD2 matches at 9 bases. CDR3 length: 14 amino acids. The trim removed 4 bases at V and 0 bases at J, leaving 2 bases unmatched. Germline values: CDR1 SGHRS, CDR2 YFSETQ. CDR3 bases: TGCGCCAGCAGCCCTAGCGGGAACTCCTACGAGCAGTACTTC. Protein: CASSPSGNSYEQYF.

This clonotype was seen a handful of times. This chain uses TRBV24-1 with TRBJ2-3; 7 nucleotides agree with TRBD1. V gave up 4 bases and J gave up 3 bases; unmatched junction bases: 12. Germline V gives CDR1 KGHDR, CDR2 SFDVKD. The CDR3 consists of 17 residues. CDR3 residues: CATSDRRSNRGTDTQYF. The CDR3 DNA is TGTGCCACCAGTGACCGCCGCTCCAACAGGGGTACAGATACGCAGTATTTT.

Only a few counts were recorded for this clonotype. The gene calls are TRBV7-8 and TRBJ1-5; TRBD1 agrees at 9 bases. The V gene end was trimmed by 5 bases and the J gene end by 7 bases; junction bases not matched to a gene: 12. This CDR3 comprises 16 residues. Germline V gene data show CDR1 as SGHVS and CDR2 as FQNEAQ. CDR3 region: CASSTQRTGVQQPQHF. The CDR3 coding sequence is TGTGCCAGCAGCACGCAACGGACAGGGGTCCAGCAGCCCCAGCATTTT. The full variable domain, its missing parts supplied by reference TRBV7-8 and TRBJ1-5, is GAGVSQSPRYKVAKRGQDVALRCDPISGHVSLFWYQQALGQGPEFLTYFQNEAQLDKSGLPSDRFFAERPEGSVSTLKIQRTQQEDSAVYLCASSTQRTGVQQPQHFGDGTRLSIL.

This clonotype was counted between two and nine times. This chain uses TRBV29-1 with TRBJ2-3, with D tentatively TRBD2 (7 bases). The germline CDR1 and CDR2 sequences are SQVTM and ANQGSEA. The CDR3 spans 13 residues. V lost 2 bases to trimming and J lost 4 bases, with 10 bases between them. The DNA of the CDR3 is TGCAGCGTTGAAAAAGGGGGGGCAGATACGCAGTATTTT. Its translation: CSVEKGGADTQYF.

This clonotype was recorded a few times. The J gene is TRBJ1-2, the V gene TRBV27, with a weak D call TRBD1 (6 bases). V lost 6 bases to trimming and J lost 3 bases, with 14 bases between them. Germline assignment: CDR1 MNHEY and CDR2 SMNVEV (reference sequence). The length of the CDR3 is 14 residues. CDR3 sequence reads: CASSITGSDYGYTF. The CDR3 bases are TGTGCCAGCAGCATTACAGGGAGCGACTATGGCTACACCTTC.

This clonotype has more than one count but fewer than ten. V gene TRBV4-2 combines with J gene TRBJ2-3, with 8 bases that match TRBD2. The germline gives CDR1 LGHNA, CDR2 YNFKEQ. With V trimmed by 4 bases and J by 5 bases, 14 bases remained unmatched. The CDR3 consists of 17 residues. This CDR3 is CASSPGRRGAIKDTQYF. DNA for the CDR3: TGTGCCAGCAGCCCCGGGAGGCGGGGGGCCATCAAAGATACGCAGTATTTT.

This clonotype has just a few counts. The CDR3 DNA sequence: TGTGCCTGGAGTGTACTGCGGGGGCGGGGGGCCCTCTACAATGAGCAGTTCTTC. Its protein product is CAWSVLRGRGALYNEQFF. This chain joins TRBV30 and TRBJ2-1, with TRBD2 matching over 8 bases. The V segment lost 0 bases and the J segment 3 bases; nucleotides outside the gene matches: 13. This CDR3 is 18 amino acids long. CDR1 is GTSNPN and CDR2 is SVGIG in the germline V gene (reference sequence).

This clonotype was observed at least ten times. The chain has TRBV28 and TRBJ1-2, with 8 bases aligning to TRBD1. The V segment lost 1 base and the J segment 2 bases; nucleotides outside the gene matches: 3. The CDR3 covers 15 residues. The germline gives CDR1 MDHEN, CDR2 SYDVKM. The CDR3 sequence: CASSLLGQENYGYTF. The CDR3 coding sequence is TGTGCCAGCAGTTTATTGGGACAGGAGAACTATGGCTACACCTTC.

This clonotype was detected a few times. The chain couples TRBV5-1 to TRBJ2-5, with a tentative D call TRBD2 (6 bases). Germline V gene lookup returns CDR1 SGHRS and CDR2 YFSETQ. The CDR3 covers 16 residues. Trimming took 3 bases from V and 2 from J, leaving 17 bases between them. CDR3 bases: TGCGCCAGCAGCTGGGGCGGCGGGAATCCTCAAGAGACCCAGTACTTC. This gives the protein CASSWGGGNPQETQYF.

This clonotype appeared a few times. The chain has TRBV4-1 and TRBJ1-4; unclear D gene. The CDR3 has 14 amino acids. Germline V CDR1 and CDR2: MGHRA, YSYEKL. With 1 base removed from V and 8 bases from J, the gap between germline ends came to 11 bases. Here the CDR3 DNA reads TGCGCCAGCAGCCAAGTAATAGTGGGGGAAAAACTGTTTTTT. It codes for CASSQVIVGEKLFF.

The CDR3 DNA reads TGTGCCAGCAGTCGGCTAGCGGGGCGAGGCAGCTCCTACAATGAGCAGTTCTTC. This codes for CASSRLAGRGSSYNEQFF. The rearrangement links TRBV27 to TRBJ2-1; 9 nucleotides line up with TRBD2. The CDR3 covers 18 residues. Trimming removed 5 bases from V and 0 bases from J; junction bases left unmatched: 11. Germline V gene data show CDR1 as MNHEY and CDR2 as SMNVEV (reference sequence).

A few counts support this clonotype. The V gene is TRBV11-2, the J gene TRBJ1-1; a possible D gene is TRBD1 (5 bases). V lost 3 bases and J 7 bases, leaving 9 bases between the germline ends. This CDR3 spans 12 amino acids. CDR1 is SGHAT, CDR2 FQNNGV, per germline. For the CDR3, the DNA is TGTGCCAGCAGCTTGGGGGGATATGAAGCTTTCTTT. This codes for CASSLGGYEAFF.

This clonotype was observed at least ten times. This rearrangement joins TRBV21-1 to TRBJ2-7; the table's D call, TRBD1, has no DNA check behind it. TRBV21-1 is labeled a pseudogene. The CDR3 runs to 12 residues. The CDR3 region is CASSGGRYEQYF. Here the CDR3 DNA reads TGTGCCAGCAGTGGGGGCCGCTACGAGCAGTACTTC.

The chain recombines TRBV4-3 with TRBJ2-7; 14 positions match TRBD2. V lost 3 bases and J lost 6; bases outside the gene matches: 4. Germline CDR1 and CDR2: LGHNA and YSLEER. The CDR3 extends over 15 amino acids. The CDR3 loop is CASSQGLAGDFEQYF. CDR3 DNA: TGCGCCAGCAGCCAGGGACTAGCGGGGGACTTCGAGCAGTACTTC.

The CDR3 protein is CASSSPPGTGSNEQFF. The CDR3 DNA sequence: TGTGCCAGCAGTTCGCCGCCCGGGACAGGGAGCAATGAGCAGTTCTTC. The J gene is TRBJ2-1, the V gene TRBV28; 9 nucleotides line up with TRBD1. This CDR3 has 16 amino acids. J was trimmed by 6 bases and V by 4 bases; bases with no gene match: 10. Germline CDR1 is MDHEN and CDR2 is SYDVKM.